This T cell receptor (beta chain) derives from a study of ipilimumab plus nivolumab after autologous stem cell transplantation. CDR1 and CDR2 from the germline V gene are SGHNT and YYREEE (reference sequence). The CDR3 covers 15 residues. V shed 1 base, J shed 5 bases, and the junction held 5 bases outside the gene matches. Some clones are missing from TCRdb's copy, which holds only in-frame ones; the method was immunoSEQ multiplex PCR. The sample carries tens of thousands of clones, 83% recorded once. Patients received nivolumab 3 mg/kg at weeks 1, 4, 7, 10, then fortnightly to week 26. The chain joins TRBV5-4 to TRBJ1-2; the match to TRBD1 covers 10 bases. The receptor was derived from a male donor with diffuse large B-cell lymphoma. The sequencing used PBMCs, collected in a trial of ipilimumab plus nivolumab as post-transplant consolidation. The CDR3: CASSLWDRGGYGYTF. The CDR3 nucleotides read TGTGCCAGCAGCTTGTGGGACAGGGGAGGGTATGGCTACACCTTC. Variable domain in full (rest from reference TRBV5-4 and TRBJ1-2): ETGVTQSPTHLIKTRGQQVTLRCSSQSGHNTVSWYQQALGQGPQFIFQYYREEENGRGNFPPRFSGLQFPNYSSELNVNALELDDSALYLCASSLWDRGGYGYTFGSGTRLTVV.